The 20 T cell receptor beta chains reported below all come from one sample, sequenced in a study of T-cell reconstitution after alpha-beta-depleted transplantation in children (dated by TCRdb to about 2016). Libraries were prepared through PCR. Data came from an Illumina HiSeq 2500. Molecular barcoding was employed in the preparation of TCR libraries, with unique molecular identifiers being used to normalize TCRbeta repertoire quantification. TCRdb's own reprocessing of the public reads used fastp at Q25 and MiXCR and kept productive beta chains. Every distinct CDR3 protein forms one entry, paired with its most common genes and DNA. Here the sample has roughly 670,000 distinct CDR3 sequences; around 13% occur a single time. The ten largest account for about 0.79% of the sample. The treatment or condition label, as the study defines it: allogeneic hematopoietic cell transplantation with graft depleted of TCRalphabeta T cells and CD19 B cells.

The sequenced sample was PBMCs, obtained before TCRalphabeta/CD19-depleted stem cell transplant. Every receptor here comes from a girl aged 2 to 9 with congenital amegakaryocytic thrombocytopenia, due to receive a stem cell transplant.

This clonotype was seen more than once but under ten times. This chain links TRBV7-2 with TRBJ1-4; tentative D call: TRBD1 (6 bases). CDR1 SGHTA and CDR2 FQGNSA come from the germline V gene. This CDR3 spans 16 amino acids. Trimming removed 1 base from V and 11 bases from J, with 20 bases in between. Here the CDR3 DNA reads TGTGCCAGCAGCTTAGTATTGGAGGGGGGCGCGAAGAAACTGTTTTTT. Amino acids: CASSLVLEGGAKKLFF. Combining the CDR3 with reference TRBV7-2 and TRBJ1-4 gives the whole variable domain GAGVSQSPSNKVTEKGKDVELRCDPISGHTALYWYRQSLGQGLEFLIYFQGNSAPDKSGLPSDRFSAERTGGSVSTLTIQRTQQEDSAVYLCASSLVLEGGAKKLFFGSGTQLSVL.

A single count supports this clonotype. A much larger clone differs from this one at a single base, so this may be a read error. The chain joins TRBV28 to TRBJ2-5, with 7 positions matching TRBD1. CDR1 MDHEN and CDR2 SYDVKM come from the germline V gene. This CDR3 has 14 amino acids. The CDR3 here is CASSLVDREDTQYF. The CDR3 DNA follows: TGTGCCAGCAGTTTGGTTGACAGGGAAGACACCCAGTACTTC.

This clonotype was found many times. The rearrangement uses TRBV11-2 and TRBJ2-5, with D uncertain. The V end lost 5 bases, the J end lost 4 bases, and 11 bases lay between the germline ends. The CDR3 runs 13 residues. Looked up from germline, CDR1 is SGHAT and CDR2 is FQNNGV. CDR3 amino acids: CASSARTGETQYF. The CDR3, as DNA: TGTGCCAGCAGCGCTAGGACCGGAGAGACCCAGTACTTC.

This chain joins TRBV24-1 and TRBJ2-1; 10 nucleotides match TRBD1. This CDR3 region has 18 residues. The V segment lost 3 bases and the J segment 5 bases; nucleotides outside the gene matches: 12. CDR1 KGHDR and CDR2 SFDVKD come from the germline V gene. DNA of the CDR3: TGTGCCACCAGTGATCCCAAGAGGGGGACAGGGGAAAACAATGAGCAGTTCTTC. It translates to CATSDPKRGTGENNEQFF.

In the case of this clonotype: A clone one base away is much larger, so this may be a read error. The V call is TRBV6-5, the J call TRBJ2-2, with D maybe TRBD1 (5 bases). V was shortened by 4 bases and J by 2 bases, with 17 bases between the two germline ends. In germline, CDR1 is MNHEY, CDR2 SVGAGI. The CDR3 covers 17 residues. CDR3 sequence: CASSFEQAPYNTGELFF. The CDR3 DNA follows: TGTGCCAGCAGTTTCGAACAGGCGCCGTATAACACCGGGGAGCTGTTTTTT.

Remarks on this clonotype: A read error may produce the germline difference seen at one junction end. The V gene is TRBV20-1, the J gene TRBJ2-1; TRBD2 matches at 7 bases. Germline CDR1 is DFQATT and CDR2 is SNEGSKA (reference sequence). The CDR3 totals 17 residues. The CDR3 coding sequence is TGCAGTGCTAGAGATCTTTTTGGCGGGAGCTCCTACAATGAGCAGTTGTTC. This gives the protein CSARDLFGGSSYNEQLF.

At least ten counts were recorded for this clonotype. The gene calls are TRBV12-3 or TRBV12-4 and TRBJ2-7; D gene ambiguous. The CDR3 totals 12 residues. V gave up 9 bases and J gave up 3 bases, with 12 bases separating them. In DNA, the CDR3 is TGTGCCAGGCCCTGGAGTCTCTACGAGCAGTACTTC. This codes for CARPWSLYEQYF.

This clonotype was observed many times. The chain recombines TRBV5-1 with TRBJ2-5; D is possibly TRBD1 or TRBD2 (6 bases each). V dropped 5 bases and J dropped 6 bases, with 14 bases sitting between them. Germline V gene data show CDR1 as SGHRS and CDR2 as YFSETQ. This CDR3 contains 13 residues. The chain's CDR3 is CASREEGGQTQYF. CDR3 coding DNA: TGCGCCAGCAGAGAAGAGGGGGGTCAGACCCAGTACTTC.

This sequence joins TRBV6-5 and TRBJ2-1; 10 nucleotides match TRBD2. This CDR3 contains 17 residues. CDR1 MNHEY and CDR2 SVGAGI come from the germline V gene. With 2 bases clipped from V and 5 bases from J, the junction kept 9 bases outside the gene matches. The CDR3 sequence is CASSYALGLAENNEQFF. CDR3 nucleotides: TGTGCCAGCAGTTACGCTCTAGGACTAGCGGAAAACAATGAGCAGTTCTTC.

This clonotype was observed a handful of times. The chain has TRBV7-8 and TRBJ1-1; 8 positions match TRBD1. This CDR3 contains 16 residues. CDR1 is SGHVS and CDR2 is FQNEAQ in the germline V gene. V was clipped by 5 bases and J by 0 bases; unmatched bases: 8. The CDR3 sequence is CASSRGTGIMNTEAFF. The CDR3 DNA reads TGTGCCAGCAGCCGTGGGACAGGAATTATGAACACTGAAGCTTTCTTT.

CDR3 sequence (DNA): TGTGCCAGTGCTCCGGGACCTAACAATCAGCCCCAGCATTTT. It yields the protein CASAPGPNNQPQHF. V is TRBV12-3 or TRBV12-4 and J is TRBJ1-5; the D gene is possibly TRBD1 (5 bases). The CDR3 spans 14 residues. The germline V and J ends were trimmed by 9 bases and 3 bases, with 15 bases remaining between them.

The chain carries TRBV7-6 and TRBJ2-3; no clear D gene. Trimming cost V 4 bases and J 0 bases, with 11 bases left between them. Germline V gene sequence: CDR1 SGHVS, CDR2 FNYEAQ. The CDR3 is 15 amino acids. The CDR3, as DNA: TGTGCCAGCAGCTATTTCGGTTCTAGCACAGATACGCAGTATTTT. This gives the protein CASSYFGSSTDTQYF.

For the CDR3, the DNA is TGCGCCAGCACTGGCCTGTCCTTACAAGAGACCCAGTACTTC. Amino acids: CASTGLSLQETQYF. V is TRBV5-1 and J is TRBJ2-5, with no clear D. The CDR3 consists of 14 residues. V lost 6 bases and J lost 2, with 14 bases in between. Per germline, CDR1 SGHRS and CDR2 YFSETQ. The whole variable domain, filled in from reference TRBV5-1 and TRBJ2-5, reads KAGVTQTPRYLIKTRGQQVTLSCSPISGHRSVSWYQQTPGQGLQFLFEYFSETQRNKGNFPGRFSGRQFSNSRSEMNVSTLELGDSALYLCASTGLSLQETQYFGPGTRLLVL.

In this sample, this clonotype turned up once. A much bigger clone sits one base away, suggesting this may be a read error. This chain uses TRBV20-1 with TRBJ1-5, with D perhaps TRBD1 (5 bases). CDR1 and CDR2 (germline): DFQATT, SNEGSKA (reference sequence). Trimming took 5 bases from V and 10 from J, leaving 21 bases between them. This CDR3 has 14 amino acids. This chain's CDR3 is CSAPSVGTSSPQHF. CDR3 DNA sequence: TGCAGTGCTCCCTCGGTGGGGACTAGTTCCCCCCAGCATTTT.

The chain couples TRBV5-1 to TRBJ2-1, with D unclear. V was clipped by 4 bases and J by 7 bases, with 18 bases between them. In germline, CDR1 is SGHRS, CDR2 YFSETQ. This CDR3 is 15 amino acids long. CDR3 loop: CASSATTFSRNEQFF. Written as DNA, the CDR3 is TGCGCCAGCAGCGCCACCACCTTCAGCCGTAATGAGCAGTTCTTC. Complete variable domain (other parts from reference TRBV5-1 and TRBJ2-1): KAGVTQTPRYLIKTRGQQVTLSCSPISGHRSVSWYQQTPGQGLQFLFEYFSETQRNKGNFPGRFSGRQFSNSRSEMNVSTLELGDSALYLCASSATTFSRNEQFFGPGTRLTVL.

This clonotype was detected ten times or more. The V and J genes are TRBV20-1 and TRBJ2-1; the D is unclear. In germline, CDR1 is DFQATT, CDR2 SNEGSKA (reference sequence). V lost 3 bases and J 3 bases, leaving 6 bases between the germline ends. The CDR3 runs 12 residues. The CDR3 loop reads CSASRVYNEQFF. The CDR3 DNA reads as TGCAGTGCTAGTAGAGTCTACAATGAGCAGTTCTTC.

This clonotype was picked up a small number of times. The chain employs TRBV19 and TRBJ2-1; D may be TRBD2 (5 bases). Germline CDR1 is LNHDA and CDR2 is SQIVND (reference sequence). V was cut by 11 bases and J by 0 bases, with 14 bases left in between. The CDR3 totals 14 residues. The CDR3 here is CALYQRSSYNEQFF. In nucleotides, the CDR3 is TGTGCCCTCTACCAGCGGAGCTCCTACAATGAGCAGTTCTTC.

For this clonotype: The CDR3 end shows no conserved phenylalanine or tryptophan, and so a read error is likely. This chain connects TRBV5-1 to TRBJ2-1; D is unclear. The germline V and J ends were trimmed by 0 bases and 3 bases, with 7 bases remaining between them. This CDR3 has 14 residues. Germline CDR1 is SGHRS and CDR2 is YFSETQ. The CDR3 loop is CASSLDSIYNEQFL. CDR3 DNA sequence: TGCGCCAGCAGCTTGGACTCCATCTACAATGAGCAGTTCTTG.

Concerning this clonotype itself: Being one base from a much bigger clone, this may be a read error. The CDR3 DNA is TGTGCCAGCAACGAGACCCCCGTTCCTGGGGAGCAGCACTTC. It specifies CASNETPVPGEQHF. The chain joins TRBV28 to TRBJ2-7; D is perhaps TRBD2 (5 bases). From germline, CDR1 is MDHEN and CDR2 SYDVKM. The CDR3 has 14 residues.

The table lists this clonotype with many counts. The V and J genes are TRBV20-1 and TRBJ1-6; D gene ambiguous. CDR3 length equals 15 residues. Trimming cost V 3 bases and J 3 bases, with 12 bases left between them. Germline loops: CDR1 DFQATT, CDR2 SNEGSKA (reference sequence). The CDR3 DNA follows: TGCAGTGCTAGTGGGTCGGGTTTCTATAATTCACCCCTCCACTTT. It codes for CSASGSGFYNSPLHF.